This T cell receptor beta chain emerged from a study of T-cell memory formation after mild COVID-19. TCRdb reanalysed the 5' RACE reads using MiXCR and keeps one entry per CDR3 protein. The table includes 470,000 or so distinct CDR3 sequences, 18% detected once. Germline V CDR1 and CDR2: SGHTA, FQGNSA. The CDR3 spans 13 residues. V was clipped by 5 bases and J by 3 bases, with 11 bases between them. Study-level findings and limits: Clones shrinking between day 15 and 85 showed a balanced CD4/CD8 split, and those that grew later tilted toward CD4+. CD8+ contracting clones occupied EMRA, while CD4+ ones occupied mainly CM and EM. SARS-CoV-2 specificity of second-wave clones peaking day 37 was unconfirmed.

This clonotype was seen many times. Its target is unknown. The chain links TRBV7-2 to TRBJ2-7, with D possibly being TRBD1 (6 bases). The sequencing input was PBMCs or a T cell subset sorted from them (not recorded which). The clonotype was recovered from an adult woman who had mild COVID-19 (a few samples of this study predate the infection). Cell type and time point are not known. DNA for the CDR3: TGTGCCAGCAGCGACGGGACAAACTACGAGCAGTACTTC. This codes for CASSDGTNYEQYF. Full variable domain (rest looked up from reference TRBV7-2 and TRBJ2-7): GAGVSQSPSNKVTEKGKDVELRCDPISGHTALYWYRQSLGQGLEFLIYFQGNSAPDKSGLPSDRFSAERTGGSVSTLTIQRTQQEDSAVYLCASSDGTNYEQYFGPGTRLTVT.